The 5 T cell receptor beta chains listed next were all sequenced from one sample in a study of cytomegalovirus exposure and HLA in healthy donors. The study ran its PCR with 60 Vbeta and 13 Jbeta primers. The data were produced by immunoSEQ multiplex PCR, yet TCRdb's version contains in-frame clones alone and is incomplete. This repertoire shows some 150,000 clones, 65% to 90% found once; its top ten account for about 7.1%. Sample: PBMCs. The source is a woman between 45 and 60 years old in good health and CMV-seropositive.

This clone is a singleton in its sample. The CDR3 bases are TGTGCCAGCAGCTTGGGCAGGGCCTACGAGCAGTACTTC. This codes for CASSLGRAYEQYF. The chain links TRBV5-5 to TRBJ2-7, with D tentatively TRBD1 (5 bases). Trimming shortened V by 0 bases and J by 2 bases, and 6 bases separated the two germline ends. CDR1 and CDR2 from the germline V gene are SGHKS and YYEKEE (reference sequence). The CDR3 covers 13 residues. The variable domain in full, with the rest retrieved from reference TRBV5-5 and TRBJ2-7, is DAGVTQSPTHLIKTRGQQVTLRCSPISGHKSVSWYQQVLGQGPQFIFQYYEKEERGRGNFPDRFSARQFPNYSSELNVNALLLGDSALYLCASSLGRAYEQYFGPGTRLTVT.

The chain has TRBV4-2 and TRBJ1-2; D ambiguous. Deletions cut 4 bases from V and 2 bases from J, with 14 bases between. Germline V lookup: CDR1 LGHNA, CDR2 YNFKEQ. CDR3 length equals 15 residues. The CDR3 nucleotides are TGTGCCAGCAGCCCTATCAACGGGGAGAACTATGGCTACACCTTC. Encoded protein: CASSPINGENYGYTF.

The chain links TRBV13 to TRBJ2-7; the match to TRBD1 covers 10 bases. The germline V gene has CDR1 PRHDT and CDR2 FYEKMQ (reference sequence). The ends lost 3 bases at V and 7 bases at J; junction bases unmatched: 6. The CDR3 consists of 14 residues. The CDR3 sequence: CASSFWTGGREQYF. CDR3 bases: TGTGCCAGCAGCTTTTGGACAGGGGGGCGGGAGCAGTACTTC.

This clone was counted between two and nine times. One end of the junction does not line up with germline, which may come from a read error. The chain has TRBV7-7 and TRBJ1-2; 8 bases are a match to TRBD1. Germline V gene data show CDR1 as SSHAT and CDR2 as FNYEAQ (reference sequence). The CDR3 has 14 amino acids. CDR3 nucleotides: TGTGCTAGCAGCTCAGGGGGCCACTACTTTGGCTACACCTTC. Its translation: CASSSGGHYFGYTF.

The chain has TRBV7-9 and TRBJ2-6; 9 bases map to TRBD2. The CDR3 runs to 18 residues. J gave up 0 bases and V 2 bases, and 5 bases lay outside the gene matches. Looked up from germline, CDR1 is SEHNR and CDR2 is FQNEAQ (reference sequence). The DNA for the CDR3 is TGTGCCAGCAGCTTATTCGCGGGGGGGGGCTCTGGGGCCAACGTCCTGACTTTC. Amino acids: CASSLFAGGGSGANVLTF.